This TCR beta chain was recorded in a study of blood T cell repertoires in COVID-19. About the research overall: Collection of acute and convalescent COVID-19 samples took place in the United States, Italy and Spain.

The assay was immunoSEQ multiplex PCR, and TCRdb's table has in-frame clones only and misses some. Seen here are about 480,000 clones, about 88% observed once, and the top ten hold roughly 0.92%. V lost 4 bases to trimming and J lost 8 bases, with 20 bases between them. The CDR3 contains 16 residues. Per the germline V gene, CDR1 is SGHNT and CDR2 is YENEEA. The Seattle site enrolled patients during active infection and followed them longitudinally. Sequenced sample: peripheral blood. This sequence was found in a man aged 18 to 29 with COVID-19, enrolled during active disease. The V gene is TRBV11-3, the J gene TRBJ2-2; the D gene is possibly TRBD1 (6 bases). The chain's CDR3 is CASSSLQGRVGGELFF. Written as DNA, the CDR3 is TGTGCCAGCAGCTCCCTCCAGGGGCGAGTAGGGGGGGAGCTGTTTTTT.